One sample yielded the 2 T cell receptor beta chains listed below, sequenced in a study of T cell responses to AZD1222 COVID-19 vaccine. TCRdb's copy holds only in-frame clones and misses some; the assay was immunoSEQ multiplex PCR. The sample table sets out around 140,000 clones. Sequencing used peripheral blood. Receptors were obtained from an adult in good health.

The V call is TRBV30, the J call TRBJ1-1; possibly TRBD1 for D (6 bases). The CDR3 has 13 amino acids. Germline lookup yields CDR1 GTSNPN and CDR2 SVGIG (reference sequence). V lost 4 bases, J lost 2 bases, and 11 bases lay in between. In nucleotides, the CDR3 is TGTGCCTGGAAGGGGGGGGGAAACACTGAAGCTTTCTTT. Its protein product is CAWKGGGNTEAFF. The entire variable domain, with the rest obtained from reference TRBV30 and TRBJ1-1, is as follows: SQTIHQWPATLVQPVGSPLSLECTVEGTSNPNLYWYRQAAGRGLQLLFYSVGIGQISSEVPQNLSASRPQDRQFILSSKKLLLSDSGFYLCAWKGGGNTEAFFGQGTRLTVV.

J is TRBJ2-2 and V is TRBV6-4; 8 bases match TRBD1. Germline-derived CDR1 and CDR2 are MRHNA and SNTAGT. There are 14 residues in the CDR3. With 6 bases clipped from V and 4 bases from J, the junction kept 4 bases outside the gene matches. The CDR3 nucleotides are TGTGCCAGCAGGGACAGGGTCGGCACCGGGGAGCTGTTTTTT. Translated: CASRDRVGTGELFF.